The 21 T cell receptor beta chains reported below all come from one sample, sequenced in a study of blood T cell repertoires in COVID-19. TCRdb's table, derived via immunoSEQ multiplex PCR, lists solely in-frame clones and lacks some. The sample yields roughly 66,000 clones, 82% seen once. The material sequenced was peripheral blood. The receptors were sampled from a man in his sixties with acute or convalescent COVID-19.

The rearrangement joins TRBV6-1 to TRBJ2-7, with D possibly being TRBD2 (6 bases). The germline gives CDR1 MNHNS, CDR2 SASEGT. This CDR3 spans 14 amino acids. V dropped 1 base and J dropped 2 bases, with 9 bases sitting between them. The CDR3 loop reads CASSEVGGPYEQYV. DNA of the CDR3: TGTGCCAGCAGTGAAGTGGGGGGACCCTACGAGCAGTACGTC.

This chain links TRBV15 with TRBJ2-7, with D perhaps TRBD2 (6 bases). Germline V gene data show CDR1 as LNHNV and CDR2 as YYDKDF (reference sequence). CDR3 length: 14 residues. V lost 2 bases and J 2 bases, leaving 10 bases between the germline ends. The DNA of the CDR3 is TGTGCCACCAGCAGACGGGACTCAACCTACGAGCAGTACTTC. As protein: CATSRRDSTYEQYF.

The V and J genes are TRBV29-1 and TRBJ2-1; 9 positions agree with TRBD2. V was pared by 4 bases and J by 9 bases, with 10 bases of the junction left unmatched. Germline lookup yields CDR1 SQVTM and CDR2 ANQGSEA. This CDR3 is 14 amino acids long. CDR3 sequence (DNA): TGCAGCGTTGGTGGGCGGGGGGGATTTGGTGAGCAGTTCTTC. Amino acids: CSVGGRGGFGEQFF.

The chain links TRBV5-1 to TRBJ1-2, with TRBD1 identical over 9 bases. This CDR3 is built from 14 residues. V shed 0 bases and J 8 bases; nucleotides not matched to a gene: 5. In germline, CDR1 is SGHRS, CDR2 YFSETQ. In DNA, the CDR3 is TGCGCCAGCAGCTTGGACAGGGGGCAGGGAGGCTACACCTTC. It is translated as CASSLDRGQGGYTF.

The chain is built from TRBV7-2 and TRBJ2-5; a possible D gene is TRBD1 (6 bases). Germline V gene sequence: CDR1 SGHTA, CDR2 FQGNSA. The CDR3 has 12 amino acids. V dropped 6 bases and J dropped 5 bases, with 10 bases sitting between them. This CDR3 is CASSGRGETQYF. The DNA of the CDR3 is TGTGCCAGCAGTGGAAGGGGGGAGACCCAGTACTTC.

This clone has only a few counts. The chain carries TRBV5-1 and TRBJ1-4; 7 positions agree with TRBD1. Germline CDR1 SGHRS, CDR2 YFSETQ. V shed 1 base and J 7 bases; nucleotides not matched to a gene: 7. The CDR3 is 15 amino acids. CDR3 loop: CASSLSPQGGEKLFF. The DNA for the CDR3 is TGCGCCAGCAGCTTGTCCCCCCAGGGGGGTGAAAAACTGTTTTTT.

The chain is built from TRBV4-3 and TRBJ2-5; weak D call: TRBD1 (5 bases). Germline V gene sequence: CDR1 LGHNA, CDR2 YSLEER. The CDR3 is 16 amino acids. V shed 0 bases and J shed 5 bases, with 16 bases lying between them. The CDR3 bases are TGCGCCAGCAGCCAAGACGTAGGGGCGGCCTGGGAGACCCAGTACTTC. This encodes CASSQDVGAAWETQYF.

Of note for this clone: Other DNA sequences in the same sample also yield this CDR3. The chain is built from TRBV6-5 and TRBJ1-2; 10 nucleotides line up with TRBD1. The CDR3 length is 16 residues. The ends lost 2 bases at V and 1 base at J; junction bases unmatched: 4. The germline gives CDR1 MNHEY, CDR2 SVGAGI. CDR3 sequence: CASSYIRTGGNYGYTF. CDR3 nucleotides: TGTGCCAGCAGTTACATCCGGACAGGGGGTAACTATGGCTACACCTTC.

CDR3 protein: CACRGQGGTGELFF. The CDR3 region has the DNA TGTGCCTGCCGGGGACAGGGCGGCACCGGGGAGCTGTTTTTT. The chain employs TRBV30 and TRBJ2-2; 9 bases align to TRBD1. Unmatched junction bases numbered 6, after V lost 6 bases and J lost 4 bases. This CDR3 is 14 amino acids long. Germline loops: CDR1 GTSNPN, CDR2 SVGIG (reference sequence).

V and J are TRBV19 and TRBJ1-4; no definite D call. The CDR3 spans 12 residues. CDR1 LNHDA and CDR2 SQIVND come from the germline V gene (reference sequence). V shed 6 bases and J shed 5 bases, with 7 bases lying between them. CDR3 residues: CASRAQNEKLFF. CDR3 coding DNA: TGTGCCAGTAGGGCACAAAATGAAAAACTGTTTTTT.

The rearrangement links TRBV19 to TRBJ1-2; D is unresolved. CDR1 is LNHDA, CDR2 SQIVND, per germline (reference sequence). The V end lost 3 bases, the J end lost 3 bases, and 14 bases lay between the germline ends. This CDR3 has 15 amino acids. The CDR3 loop reads CASSIHRNSDYGYTF. CDR3 DNA: TGTGCCAGTAGTATTCACCGAAATTCGGACTATGGCTACACCTTC.

In this sample, this clone turned up once. The CDR3 sequence is CASSPPSQQETQYF. In nucleotides, the CDR3 is TGTGCCAGCTCACCACCATCCCAGCAAGAGACCCAGTACTTC. J is TRBJ2-5 and V is TRBV18; D unresolved. Between the trimmed V and J ends, which lost 0 bases and 2 bases, there was a span of 7 bases. The germline CDR1 and CDR2 sequences are KGHSH and LQKENI. The CDR3 consists of 14 residues.

This sequence joins TRBV30 and TRBJ1-6, with D uncertain. The CDR3 consists of 14 residues. The V and J ends lost 0 bases and 4 bases respectively, with 7 bases between them. Germline values: CDR1 GTSNPN, CDR2 SVGIG (reference sequence). CDR3 residues: CAWSVTAYNSPLHF. In nucleotides, the CDR3 is TGTGCCTGGAGTGTTACTGCTTATAATTCACCCCTCCACTTT. The full variable domain, rest sourced from reference TRBV30 and TRBJ1-6, is SQTIHQWPATLVQPVGSPLSLECTVEGTSNPNLYWYRQAAGRGLQLLFYSVGIGQISSEVPQNLSASRPQDRQFILSSKKLLLSDSGFYLCAWSVTAYNSPLHFGNGTRLTVT.

The chain carries TRBV29-1 and TRBJ2-6, with TRBD1 identical over 8 bases. V lost 3 bases to trimming and J lost 0 bases; unmatched junction nucleotides: 4. Germline assignment: CDR1 SQVTM and CDR2 ANQGSEA. This CDR3 comprises 16 residues. CDR3 loop: CSVEDRASSGANVLTF. The CDR3, as DNA: TGCAGCGTTGAGGACAGGGCAAGCTCTGGGGCCAACGTCCTGACTTTC.

This chain uses TRBV2 with TRBJ2-5; D is uncertain. Trimming stripped 3 bases from V and 2 bases from J, with 10 bases between. The germline CDR1 and CDR2 sequences are SNHLY and FYNNEI. The CDR3 sequence is 14 residues long. The CDR3 spells CASSDWQYQETQYF. CDR3 sequence (DNA): TGTGCCAGCAGTGATTGGCAGTATCAAGAGACCCAGTACTTC.

The rearrangement uses TRBV24-1 and TRBJ1-1; D is ambiguous. Germline CDR1 is KGHDR and CDR2 is SFDVKD. V was pared by 3 bases and J by 3 bases, with 7 bases between. The CDR3 contains 13 residues. DNA of the CDR3: TGTGCCACCAGTGATCCAGGATACACTGAAGCTTTCTTT. It is translated as CATSDPGYTEAFF.

The chain combines TRBV6-1 with TRBJ1-2; a possible D gene is TRBD1 (5 bases). CDR3 length: 15 residues. Germline V gene lookup returns CDR1 MNHNS and CDR2 SASEGT. V was clipped by 1 base and J by 0 bases, with 9 bases between them. The CDR3 reads CASSEETGSNYGYTF. DNA for the CDR3: TGTGCCAGCAGTGAAGAAACAGGATCTAACTATGGCTACACCTTC.

The chain recombines TRBV5-1 with TRBJ2-5; TRBD1 aligns across 9 bases. The CDR3 has 15 amino acids. Germline values: CDR1 SGHRS, CDR2 YFSETQ. The junction had 4 bases not matched to a gene; V was cut back by 0 bases and J by 4 bases. As DNA, the CDR3 is TGCGCCAGCAGCTTGGGGACAGGGGCGGGAGAGACCCAGTACTTC. Protein product: CASSLGTGAGETQYF.

This rearrangement joins TRBV4-1 to TRBJ2-7; a possible D gene is TRBD2 (6 bases). Trimming removed 0 bases from V and 2 bases from J, with 8 bases in between. The CDR3 is 14 residues long. From germline, CDR1 is MGHRA and CDR2 YSYEKL. The CDR3 spells CASSQDGGTYEQYF. The CDR3 DNA reads TGCGCCAGCAGCCAAGACGGGGGAACCTACGAGCAGTACTTC.

The chain carries TRBV6-6 and TRBJ2-1, with a tentative D call TRBD1 (6 bases). The CDR3 runs to 12 residues. V lost 0 bases and J 15 bases, leaving 12 bases between the germline ends. The V gene's germline CDR1 is MNHNY and CDR2 SVGAGI (reference sequence). CDR3 sequence: CASSYSVTGRFF. The CDR3 nucleotides are TGTGCCAGCAGTTACTCCGTTACAGGGCGGTTCTTC.

This clone was counted a single time. The gene calls are TRBV19 and TRBJ1-6, with D tentatively TRBD1 (5 bases). This CDR3 is 15 amino acids long. From germline, CDR1 is LNHDA and CDR2 SQIVND (reference sequence). V lost 8 bases, J lost 0 bases, and 11 bases lay in between. CDR3 nucleotide sequence: TGTGCCAGTTCCAGACAGAGCTCCTATAATTCACCCCTCCACTTT. Protein product: CASSRQSSYNSPLHF.